This entry lists 19 T cell receptor beta chains sequenced from one sample in a study of long-term antiretroviral therapy in people with HIV. With survey level as its setting, the immunoSEQ assay was v3.0. Sequencing used immunoSEQ multiplex PCR; TCRdb keeps in-frame clones, though not all of them. This sample has more than 15,000 clones, with about 95% found just once. Sequencing was performed on unsorted PBMCs, taken roughly 6.4 years after starting antiretroviral therapy. The receptors stem from a woman in her forties or fifties with HIV.

The CDR3 DNA follows: TGCGCCAGCAGCCGGAGACAGGGGTCTTTTGGCACTGAAGCTTTCTTT. This translates into CASSRRQGSFGTEAFF. The chain carries TRBV4-1 and TRBJ1-1; 8 nucleotides align to TRBD1. V was clipped by 4 bases and J by 4 bases; unmatched bases: 11. The CDR3 runs 16 residues. The V gene's germline CDR1 is MGHRA and CDR2 YSYEKL.

The J gene is TRBJ2-4, the V gene TRBV2; D is unclear. The CDR3 is 14 amino acids. Germline CDR1 and CDR2: SNHLY and FYNNEI. V lost 9 bases, J lost 5 bases, and 17 bases lay in between. CDR3: CASLSVQAQNIQYF. As DNA, the CDR3 is TGTGCCAGTCTCAGTGTGCAGGCCCAAAACATTCAGTACTTC.

CDR3 region: CSAAPGHLNTEAFF. The CDR3 DNA follows: TGCAGCGCCGCTCCGGGACACTTGAACACTGAAGCTTTCTTT. The V gene is TRBV29-1, the J gene TRBJ1-1, with D tentatively TRBD1 (6 bases). The CDR3 length is 14 residues. V lost 7 bases to trimming and J lost 0 bases, with 15 bases between them. From germline, CDR1 is SQVTM and CDR2 ANQGSEA. Full variable domain (remainder filled in from reference TRBV29-1 and TRBJ1-1): SAVISQKPSRDICQRGTSLTIQCQVDSQVTMMFWYRQQPGQSLTLIATANQGSEATYESGFVIDKFPISRPNLTFSTLTVSNMSPEDSSIYLCSAAPGHLNTEAFFGQGTRLTVV.

V is TRBV7-2 and J is TRBJ2-7, with 8 bases aligning to TRBD2. Trimming took 4 bases from V and 0 from J; bases not matched to a gene: 5. The CDR3 contains 15 residues. Germline V gene sequence: CDR1 SGHTA, CDR2 FQGNSA. The CDR3 DNA follows: TGTGCCAGCAGCTCGCAGCGGGGGAGCTCCTACGAGCAGTACTTC. The encoded protein is CASSSQRGSSYEQYF.

The rearrangement uses TRBV5-1 and TRBJ2-5, with 13 bases that match TRBD2. Trimming took 0 bases from V and 5 from J; bases not matched to a gene: 4. The V gene's germline CDR1 is SGHRS and CDR2 YFSETQ. The CDR3 contains 16 residues. CDR3 nucleotides: TGCGCCAGCAGCTTGGGGGGGACTAGCGGGACTGAGACCCAGTACTTC. This gives the protein CASSLGGTSGTETQYF.

Notes on this clone: Other DNA sequences in this sample translate to the same CDR3. The chain couples TRBV12-1 to TRBJ1-3; the listed D gene, TRBD1, was not tested against the DNA. TRBV12-1 counts as a pseudogene. The CDR3 loop spans 18 amino acids. CDR3 protein: CASSFPYTGEASGNTIYF. As DNA, the CDR3 is TGTGCCAGCAGCTTTCCATATACAGGGGAAGCCTCTGGAAACACCATATATTTT.

The gene calls are TRBV6-1 and TRBJ2-1, with TRBD2 as a possible D gene (5 bases). This CDR3 has 15 amino acids. Germline loops: CDR1 MNHNS, CDR2 SASEGT. Trimming removed 1 base at V and 2 bases at J, with 9 bases between. CDR3 protein: CASSEEYGTYNEQFF. CDR3 nucleotides: TGTGCCAGCAGTGAAGAGTACGGGACCTACAATGAGCAGTTCTTC.

This chain uses TRBV7-6 with TRBJ2-5; 9 nucleotides line up with TRBD2. The CDR3 spans 15 residues. Per germline, CDR1 SGHVS and CDR2 FNYEAQ. V was clipped by 5 bases and J by 4 bases; unmatched bases: 8. CDR3 loop: CASSGAGLARETQYF. Written as DNA, the CDR3 is TGTGCCAGCAGCGGGGCGGGACTAGCACGAGAGACCCAGTACTTC.

The chain carries TRBV7-2 and TRBJ2-7; D may be TRBD2 (6 bases). The V gene's germline CDR1 is SGHTA and CDR2 FQGNSA. V was clipped by 3 bases and J by 2 bases, with 8 bases between them. There are 13 residues in the CDR3. Here the CDR3 DNA reads TGTGCCAGCAGCTTTCGGGGGACCTACGAGCAGTACTTC. It codes for CASSFRGTYEQYF.

The genes are TRBV4-2 and TRBJ1-1; D is perhaps TRBD1 (6 bases). V was cut by 2 bases and J by 1 base, with 8 bases left in between. Germline CDR1 LGHNA, CDR2 YNFKEQ. The CDR3 consists of 14 residues. This CDR3 reads CASSQPDRNTEAFF. CDR3 sequence (DNA): TGTGCCAGCAGCCAACCGGACAGGAACACTGAAGCTTTCTTT.

The chain recombines TRBV5-4 with TRBJ2-7, with 11 positions matching TRBD2. Germline CDR1 is SGHNT and CDR2 is YYREEE (reference sequence). The CDR3 totals 16 residues. Unmatched junction bases numbered 11, after V lost 3 bases and J lost 6 bases. The CDR3 spells CASSSFLLAGVSEQYF. In nucleotides, the CDR3 is TGTGCCAGCAGCTCCTTCTTACTAGCGGGAGTGTCCGAGCAGTACTTC.

The chain uses TRBV9 and TRBJ2-1, with 8 bases aligning to TRBD2. The CDR3 covers 16 residues. Germline assignment: CDR1 SGDLS and CDR2 YYNGEE. V shed 0 bases and J 3 bases; nucleotides not matched to a gene: 5. This CDR3 is CASSVVGLAGYNEQFF. The CDR3 DNA follows: TGTGCCAGCAGCGTAGTTGGGCTAGCGGGCTACAATGAGCAGTTCTTC.

V and J are TRBV6-6 and TRBJ2-7; TRBD1 agrees at 7 bases. The trim removed 0 bases at V and 3 bases at J, leaving 5 bases unmatched. This CDR3 contains 15 residues. Germline V lookup: CDR1 MNHNY, CDR2 SVGAGI (reference sequence). CDR3 amino acids: CASSYSYRGNYEQYF. The DNA of the CDR3 is TGTGCCAGCAGTTACTCGTACAGGGGAAACTACGAGCAGTACTTC.

The rearrangement joins TRBV6-1 to TRBJ2-7; D call uncertain. There are 14 residues in the CDR3. Germline CDR1 and CDR2: MNHNS and SASEGT. Trimming pared 1 base from V and 2 bases from J, leaving 9 bases between. CDR3: CASSEDLGTYEQYF. CDR3 DNA sequence: TGTGCCAGCAGTGAAGACCTAGGGACCTACGAGCAGTACTTC.

The chain combines TRBV7-2 with TRBJ1-5; unclear D gene. V lost 3 bases and J 4 bases, leaving 10 bases between the germline ends. The V gene's germline CDR1 is SGHTA and CDR2 FQGNSA. The CDR3 has 14 residues. CDR3 amino acids: CASSFQADNQPQHF. The DNA for the CDR3 is TGTGCCAGCAGCTTTCAAGCTGATAATCAGCCCCAGCATTTT.

This chain connects TRBV28 to TRBJ1-3; D perhaps matches TRBD1 (5 bases). V was cut by 2 bases and J by 8 bases, with 10 bases left in between. This CDR3 has 13 amino acids. Germline loops: CDR1 MDHEN, CDR2 SYDVKM. The CDR3 region is CASSLQGRDTIYF. CDR3 coding DNA: TGTGCCAGCAGTTTACAGGGCAGAGACACCATATATTTT.

The J gene is TRBJ1-1, the V gene TRBV29-1; unclear D gene. The CDR3 runs 11 residues. The germline V and J ends were trimmed by 6 bases and 1 base, with 6 bases remaining between them. CDR1 and CDR2 from the germline V gene are SQVTM and ANQGSEA. The CDR3 is CSVLGNTEAFF. The CDR3 nucleotides are TGCAGCGTGCTGGGGAACACTGAAGCTTTCTTT.

V and J are TRBV6-5 and TRBJ2-3; D is possibly TRBD2 (6 bases). Germline V gene sequence: CDR1 MNHEY, CDR2 SVGAGI. This CDR3 contains 15 residues. V lost 5 bases, J lost 1 base, and 13 bases lay in between. CDR3 bases: TGTGCCAGCAGTCACGTAGGAGGGGGCACAGATACGCAGTATTTT. Its translation is CASSHVGGGTDTQYF.

The chain recombines TRBV4-1 with TRBJ2-2; D unresolved. The CDR3 spans 12 residues. The germline V gene encodes CDR1 MGHRA and CDR2 YSYEKL. Trimming pared 4 bases from V and 9 bases from J, leaving 9 bases between. CDR3 loop: CASSPGIRELFF. CDR3 nucleotide sequence: TGCGCCAGCAGCCCCGGTATTCGGGAGCTGTTTTTT.